This T cell receptor (beta chain) derives from a study of shared clonotypes between healthy human individuals. Study-wide results and limits: Among the subsets, naive ones generally showed larger estimated richness than memory ones.

Trimming stripped 5 bases from V and 3 bases from J, with 14 bases between. The germline V gene encodes CDR1 SGHAT and CDR2 FQDESV (reference sequence). CDR3 length: 14 residues. TCRdb keeps only in-frame clones here, not all; method: immunoSEQ multiplex PCR. The sample shows over a million clones, around 78% of them seen only once. This clone was seen ten or more times. Its antigen is not known. The sequenced sample consisted of memory CD4+ T cells from PBMCs. Subset: CD45RA-negative fraction. The sequence was collected from a young man in good health. Some clones in this sample may be carry-over from other donors' samples. The chain recombines TRBV11-1 with TRBJ2-7; D may be TRBD1 (5 bases). The DNA of the CDR3 is TGTGCCAGCAGCAAATCTCCAGGGCACTACGAGCAGTACTTC. It is translated as CASSKSPGHYEQYF.